This is a list of T cell receptor beta chains from one sample in a study of blood T cell repertoires in COVID-19. TCRdb keeps only in-frame clones here, not all; method: immunoSEQ multiplex PCR. The sample records 220,000 or so clones, roughly 80% being singletons. Sequenced material: peripheral blood. Receptor source: an older woman with acute or convalescent COVID-19. CDR3s include the opening cysteine and the closing phenylalanine or tryptophan. Each record gives: D gene, V gene, clone size, J gene, CDR3 protein, CDR3 DNA. A D gene is named only where the DNA matches it firmly. Clone size is given for some rows only: seen once, a few or many times, or a class if the clone is expanded.

TRBD1	TRBV27	.	TRBJ1-4	CASSPDRALGKLFF	TGTGCCAGCAGTCCGGACAGGGCCCTGGGGAAACTGTTTTTT
.	TRBV19	many	TRBJ2-3	CASSIPGQSDTQYF	TGTGCCAGTAGTATACCAGGGCAGTCAGATACGCAGTATTTT
.	TRBV2	.	TRBJ2-3	CASSEALVVTQYF	TGTGCCAGCAGTGAAGCGCTAGTAGTTACGCAGTATTTT
.	TRBV9	.	TRBJ2-4	CASSRGGSGNIQYF	TGTGCCAGCAGCCGCGGGGGCTCGGGAAACATTCAGTACTTC
.	TRBV5-4	.	TRBJ2-4	CASSLGQGIQYF	TGTGCCAGCAGCTTGGGGCAGGGTATTCAGTACTTC
.	TRBV15	.	TRBJ1-5	CATSRDLLQPQHF	TGTGCCACCAGCAGAGATCTTCTTCAGCCCCAGCATTTT
.	TRBV18	.	TRBJ1-5	CASSPPTGGNQPQHF	TGTGCCAGCTCACCTCCGACAGGCGGCAATCAGCCCCAGCATTTT
TRBD2	TRBV6-5	.	TRBJ2-5	CASSYRLAGEETQYF	TGTGCCAGCAGTTACCGGCTAGCGGGGGAGGAGACCCAGTACTTC
TRBD1	TRBV30	.	TRBJ1-1	CAWRTTGRGTEAFF	TGTGCCTGGAGAACGACAGGGCGAGGCACTGAAGCTTTCTTT
TRBD1	TRBV19	.	TRBJ1-5	CASAKPGTGFWSDQPQHF	TGTGCCAGTGCCAAACCGGGGACAGGGTTCTGGAGCGATCAGCCCCAGCATTTT
TRBD1	TRBV30	.	TRBJ1-3	CAWSGDSGGNTIYF	TGTGCCTGGAGTGGGGACAGCGGAGGAAACACCATATATTTT
TRBD1	TRBV29-1	.	TRBJ1-1	CSAADRGTEAFF	TGCAGCGCCGCAGACAGGGGGACTGAAGCTTTCTTT
TRBD2	TRBV28	.	TRBJ2-1	CAIGLARVDEQFF	TGTGCCATCGGACTAGCGAGAGTCGATGAGCAGTTCTTC
.	TRBV27	once	TRBJ2-5	CASSLKGGLAQYF	TGTGCCAGCAGTTTAAAAGGCGGGCTTGCCCAGTACTTC
.	TRBV30	.	TRBJ1-2	CAWRKGAGPSFNYGYTF	TGTGCCTGGAGGAAAGGGGCAGGGCCCTCCTTTAACTATGGCTACACCTTC
.	TRBV19	.	TRBJ2-2	CASSILLAADTGELFF	TGTGCCAGTAGTATACTCCTAGCTGCTGACACCGGGGAGCTGTTTTTT
.	TRBV28	.	TRBJ1-2	CASSFRDIGYTF	TGTGCCAGCAGTTTCCGAGATATCGGCTACACCTTC